These T cell receptor beta chains were read from a single sample in a study of T cells in Graves' hyperthyroidism and ophthalmopathy. TCRdb re-called the multiplex PCR reads through MiXCR, storing one row per CDR3 protein. This sample has more than 550,000 distinct CDR3 sequences, with roughly 17% found just once. Sequenced: blood. All receptors come from a man aged 50-60 years with Graves' hyperthyroidism. Each CDR3 is given with its conserved first and last residue. The order of the fields is V gene, clone size, J gene, CDR3 protein. Rows give clone size only sometimes, using once, few, many, or a class for an expanded clone.

v_call: TRBV20-1
clone_size: NA
j_call: TRBJ1-1
cdr3_aa: CSARDRKDLNTEAFF

v_call: TRBV20-1
clone_size: many
j_call: TRBJ2-7
cdr3_aa: CSAYTSGRPQINYEQYF

v_call: TRBV3-1
clone_size: NA
j_call: TRBJ1-4
cdr3_aa: CASSPGPSTNEKLFF

v_call: TRBV10-1
clone_size: NA
j_call: TRBJ2-7
cdr3_aa: CASSELRGTYEQYF

v_call: TRBV19
clone_size: many
j_call: TRBJ1-5
cdr3_aa: CASSRDREVGNQPQHF

v_call: TRBV7-8
clone_size: many
j_call: TRBJ2-7
cdr3_aa: CASSLASYSEQYF

v_call: TRBV7-9
clone_size: NA
j_call: TRBJ2-3
cdr3_aa: CASSGARTDTQYF

v_call: TRBV2
clone_size: few
j_call: TRBJ2-5
cdr3_aa: CASKVLRETQYF

v_call: TRBV19
clone_size: few
j_call: TRBJ1-1
cdr3_aa: CASSEGGRVNTEAFF

v_call: TRBV7-9
clone_size: NA
j_call: TRBJ2-2
cdr3_aa: CASSLRGSWAMNTGELFF

v_call: TRBV4-1
clone_size: NA
j_call: NA
cdr3_aa: CASSHPRGGGAFF

v_call: TRBV20-1
clone_size: few
j_call: TRBJ1-2
cdr3_aa: CSARDPGAGNYGYTF

v_call: TRBV6-6
clone_size: few
j_call: TRBJ2-1
cdr3_aa: CASSYSGTSLNEQFF

v_call: TRBV6-1
clone_size: many
j_call: TRBJ2-7
cdr3_aa: CASSSTGVSAYEQYF

v_call: TRBV29-1
clone_size: NA
j_call: TRBJ1-5
cdr3_aa: CSVVVADGNQPQHF

v_call: TRBV28
clone_size: many
j_call: TRBJ1-2
cdr3_aa: CATGDRLNYGYTF

v_call: TRBV7-2
clone_size: many
j_call: TRBJ2-3
cdr3_aa: CASSLAGGRADTQYF

v_call: TRBV7-9
clone_size: NA
j_call: TRBJ1-1
cdr3_aa: CASSFFISGNTEAFF

v_call: TRBV30
clone_size: NA
j_call: TRBJ1-2
cdr3_aa: CAWSVGSAGYTF

v_call: TRBV27
clone_size: many
j_call: TRBJ2-4
cdr3_aa: CASSIIAGGPKNIQYF

v_call: TRBV27
clone_size: few
j_call: TRBJ2-7
cdr3_aa: CASRRSRDDYEQYF

v_call: TRBV12-3/TRBV12-4
clone_size: few
j_call: TRBJ1-5
cdr3_aa: CASSSALYSNQPQHF

v_call: TRBV10-1
clone_size: many
j_call: TRBJ2-3
cdr3_aa: CASSDWGLAGYTQYF

v_call: TRBV28
clone_size: few
j_call: TRBJ2-2
cdr3_aa: CASSLFSKGTGELFF

v_call: TRBV11-3
clone_size: many
j_call: TRBJ2-7
cdr3_aa: CASSLVTGIEQYF

v_call: TRBV2
clone_size: NA
j_call: TRBJ1-2
cdr3_aa: CASSYGAEYGYTF

v_call: TRBV6-2/TRBV6-3
clone_size: few
j_call: TRBJ1-1
cdr3_aa: CASRPLPNVGGARKTEAFF

v_call: TRBV4-1
clone_size: few
j_call: TRBJ2-1
cdr3_aa: CASSQGQGSLRGYNEQFF

v_call: TRBV28
clone_size: many
j_call: TRBJ2-3
cdr3_aa: CASSLRELGTDTQYF

v_call: TRBV5-1
clone_size: NA
j_call: TRBJ2-7
cdr3_aa: CASSFRFGLRPYEQYF

v_call: TRBV7-9
clone_size: NA
j_call: TRBJ2-3
cdr3_aa: CASTPGRFPDTQYF

v_call: TRBV7-3
clone_size: many
j_call: TRBJ2-5
cdr3_aa: CASSLRGREGTQYF

v_call: TRBV24-1
clone_size: many
j_call: TRBJ1-6
cdr3_aa: CATSDSQDSPLHF

v_call: TRBV15
clone_size: many
j_call: TRBJ2-7
cdr3_aa: CATSRDLRERPYEQYF

v_call: TRBV6-2/TRBV6-3
clone_size: NA
j_call: TRBJ2-3
cdr3_aa: CASSYSGGATDTQYF

v_call: TRBV28
clone_size: many
j_call: TRBJ2-3
cdr3_aa: CASSLPGPTDTQYF

v_call: TRBV6-1
clone_size: NA
j_call: TRBJ1-5
cdr3_aa: CASIDRGGQPQHF

v_call: TRBV2
clone_size: many
j_call: TRBJ1-5
cdr3_aa: CASSESSSSNQPQHF

v_call: TRBV10-3
clone_size: many
j_call: TRBJ2-3
cdr3_aa: CAIGEGSSTDTQYF

v_call: TRBV12-3/TRBV12-4
clone_size: many
j_call: TRBJ1-1
cdr3_aa: CASSIHREGATEAFF

v_call: TRBV10-2
clone_size: many
j_call: TRBJ2-2
cdr3_aa: CASSVLGLAIAGELFF

v_call: TRBV29-1
clone_size: NA
j_call: TRBJ2-3
cdr3_aa: CSVRAGVRDTQYF

v_call: TRBV5-5
clone_size: NA
j_call: TRBJ2-1
cdr3_aa: CAGMGLAGVNEQFF

v_call: TRBV7-3
clone_size: NA
j_call: TRBJ2-7
cdr3_aa: CASSPTLTSPYEQYF

v_call: TRBV6-5
clone_size: NA
j_call: TRBJ1-1
cdr3_aa: CASSYSIGKLNTEAFF

v_call: TRBV30
clone_size: many
j_call: TRBJ2-7
cdr3_aa: CAWSDGHDREQYF

v_call: TRBV19
clone_size: NA
j_call: TRBJ2-1
cdr3_aa: CASSGGPGHDSYNEQFF

v_call: TRBV18
clone_size: NA
j_call: TRBJ2-5
cdr3_aa: CASSQGQAKETQYF

v_call: TRBV20-1
clone_size: few
j_call: TRBJ2-7
cdr3_aa: CSARVEQNSYEQYF

v_call: TRBV20-1
clone_size: NA
j_call: TRBJ2-5
cdr3_aa: CSARDPLGGVETQYF

v_call: TRBV5-1
clone_size: few
j_call: TRBJ2-1
cdr3_aa: CASSLVASGTINNEQFF

v_call: TRBV19
clone_size: few
j_call: TRBJ2-1
cdr3_aa: CASSRGDSNNEQFF

v_call: TRBV19
clone_size: NA
j_call: TRBJ2-1
cdr3_aa: CASSTTGGRTYNEQFF

v_call: TRBV28
clone_size: many
j_call: TRBJ1-3
cdr3_aa: CASSFLPGQGAFGNTIYF

v_call: TRBV6-1
clone_size: many
j_call: TRBJ2-3
cdr3_aa: CASGGDSSTDTQYF